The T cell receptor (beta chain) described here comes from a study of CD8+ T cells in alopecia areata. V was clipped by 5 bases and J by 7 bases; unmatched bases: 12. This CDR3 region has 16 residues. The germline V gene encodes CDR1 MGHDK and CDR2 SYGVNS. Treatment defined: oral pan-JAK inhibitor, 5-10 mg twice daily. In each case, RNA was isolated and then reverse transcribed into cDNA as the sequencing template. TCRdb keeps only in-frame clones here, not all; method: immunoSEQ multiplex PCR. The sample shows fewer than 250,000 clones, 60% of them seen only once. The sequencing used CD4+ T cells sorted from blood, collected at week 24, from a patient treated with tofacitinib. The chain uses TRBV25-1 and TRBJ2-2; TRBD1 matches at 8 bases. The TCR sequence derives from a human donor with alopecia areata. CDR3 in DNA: TGTGCCAGCAGTAGCACCAGGACAGGGTTGTACGGGGAGCTGTTTTTT. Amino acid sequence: CASSSTRTGLYGELFF.